The 16 T cell receptor beta chains reported below all come from one sample, sequenced in a study of T cell clones after liver transplantation. TCRdb's table, derived via immunoSEQ multiplex PCR, lists solely in-frame clones and lacks some. The sample has some 70,000 clones; 90% are singletons. The sequenced sample was CD4+ T cells from blood, obtained before liver transplant. The receptor set was obtained from a human donor who received a liver transplant.

This sequence joins TRBV5-8 and TRBJ2-1; 9 positions agree with TRBD2. CDR3 length equals 17 residues. J was trimmed by 4 bases and V by 0 bases; bases with no gene match: 8. Per germline, CDR1 SGHTS and CDR2 YDEGEE. CDR3 coding DNA: TGTGCCAGCAGCTTGGATCGGGCTAGCGGGATGTACAATGAGCAGTTCTTC. Translation gives CASSLDRASGMYNEQFF. Variable domain in full (rest from reference TRBV5-8 and TRBJ2-1): EAGVTQSPTHLIKTRGQQATLRCSPISGHTSVYWYQQALGLGLQFLLWYDEGEERNRGNFPPRFSGRQFPNYSSELNVNALELEDSALYLCASSLDRASGMYNEQFFGPGTRLTVL.

The chain employs TRBV4-2 and TRBJ2-2, with 9 positions matching TRBD1. J was trimmed by 4 bases and V by 0 bases; bases with no gene match: 3. Germline CDR1 reads LGHNA; CDR2 reads YNFKEQ. The CDR3 loop spans 16 amino acids. CDR3 in amino acids: CASSQERTGVTGELFF. The CDR3, as DNA: TGTGCCAGCAGCCAAGAAAGGACAGGGGTCACCGGGGAGCTGTTTTTT.

This chain uses TRBV18 with TRBJ1-1; D is undetermined. The germline V gene encodes CDR1 KGHSH and CDR2 LQKENI. Trimming took off 6 bases at V and 4 bases at J, with 18 bases between the two ends. This CDR3 region has 15 residues. In DNA, the CDR3 is TGTGCCAGCTCCCTGAGCAGGCTCGATGGCACTGAAGCTTTCTTT. This encodes CASSLSRLDGTEAFF.

V and J are TRBV4-2 and TRBJ2-7, with D uncertain. Germline-derived CDR1 and CDR2 are LGHNA and YNFKEQ. V dropped 1 base and J dropped 3 bases, with 13 bases sitting between them. The CDR3 totals 15 residues. For the CDR3, the DNA is TGTGCCAGCAGCCAAGTGACCGGTGTAGTCTACGAGCAGTACTTC. This sequence encodes CASSQVTGVVYEQYF.

This clone was observed a single time. The V gene is TRBV5-1, the J gene TRBJ2-5, with D perhaps matching TRBD1 or TRBD2 (6 bases each). The V gene's germline CDR1 is SGHRS and CDR2 YFSETQ. V shed 2 bases and J shed 5 bases, with 13 bases lying between them. The CDR3 is made up of 14 amino acids. The CDR3 loop reads CASSFGGSGETQYF. As DNA, the CDR3 is TGCGCCAGCAGCTTCGGGGGCTCCGGGGAGACCCAGTACTTC.

CDR3 amino acids: CALHRVAAPTDTQYF. CDR3 sequence (DNA): TGTGCCCTCCATAGGGTAGCGGCCCCCACAGATACGCAGTATTTT. The V gene is TRBV25-1, the J gene TRBJ2-3; tentatively, D is TRBD2 (6 bases). V was trimmed by 11 bases and J by 2 bases, leaving 20 bases between them. The CDR3 length is 15 residues. Germline V gene lookup returns CDR1 MGHDK and CDR2 SYGVNS.

This clone was picked up one time. V usage is TRBV28 and J usage is TRBJ1-2; D is possibly TRBD1 (6 bases). This CDR3 is 13 amino acids long. Trimming pared 4 bases from V and 4 bases from J, leaving 10 bases between. The germline V gene encodes CDR1 MDHEN and CDR2 SYDVKM. The CDR3 DNA sequence: TGTGCCAGCAGTTCGGGGGCGCCCTATGGCTACACCTTC. This gives the protein CASSSGAPYGYTF.

The chain employs TRBV7-9 and TRBJ1-1, with D possibly matching TRBD1 (5 bases). Looked up from germline, CDR1 is SEHNR and CDR2 is FQNEAQ (reference sequence). Trimming took 3 bases from V and 6 from J, leaving 11 bases between them. The CDR3 sequence is 13 residues long. This CDR3 is CASSLRGDAEAFF. The CDR3 bases are TGTGCCAGCAGCTTGCGGGGGGATGCTGAAGCTTTCTTT. Looking up the rest from reference TRBV7-9 and TRBJ1-1 gives the full variable domain: DTGVSQNPRHKITKRGQNVTFRCDPISEHNRLYWYRQTLGQGPEFLTYFQNEAQLEKSRLLSDRFSAERPKGSFSTLEIQRTEQGDSAMYLCASSLRGDAEAFFGQGTRLTVV.

V is TRBV19 and J is TRBJ2-2, with 9 bases matching TRBD2. Looked up from germline, CDR1 is LNHDA and CDR2 is SQIVND (reference sequence). V was pared by 7 bases and J by 0 bases, with 6 bases of the junction left unmatched. This CDR3 is built from 16 residues. CDR3 amino acids: CASTLAGFTNTGELFF. The CDR3 DNA follows: TGTGCCAGTACTCTAGCGGGATTTACGAACACCGGGGAGCTGTTTTTT. Full variable domain (remainder filled in from reference TRBV19 and TRBJ2-2): DGGITQSPKYLFRKEGQNVTLSCEQNLNHDAMYWYRQDPGQGLRLIYYSQIVNDFQKGDIAEGYSVSREKKESFPLTVTSAQKNPTAFYLCASTLAGFTNTGELFFGEGSRLTVL.

A single count supports this clone. The rearrangement joins TRBV7-2 to TRBJ1-3, with a weak D call TRBD1 (6 bases). From germline, CDR1 is SGHTA and CDR2 FQGNSA. CDR3 size: 18 residues. The germline V and J ends were trimmed by 0 bases and 0 bases, with 15 bases remaining between them. In nucleotides, the CDR3 is TGTGCCAGCAGCTTAGCTGGGGGCAGTATGAGCTCTGGAAACACCATATATTTT. It specifies CASSLAGGSMSSGNTIYF. Filled out from reference TRBV7-2 and TRBJ1-3, the complete variable domain reads GAGVSQSPSNKVTEKGKDVELRCDPISGHTALYWYRQSLGQGLEFLIYFQGNSAPDKSGLPSDRFSAERTGGSVSTLTIQRTQQEDSAVYLCASSLAGGSMSSGNTIYFGEGSWLTVV.

V is TRBV5-1 and J is TRBJ2-4; TRBD1 or TRBD2 may be the D gene (5 bases each). The CDR3 has 15 amino acids. V lost 2 bases, J lost 2 bases, and 11 bases lay in between. Germline CDR1 is SGHRS and CDR2 is YFSETQ. The CDR3 DNA reads as TGCGCCAGCAGCTTCGAGGGGATGTCCAAAAACATTCAGTACTTC. The encoded protein is CASSFEGMSKNIQYF.

This clone was counted once. The chain has TRBV30 and TRBJ1-5; D is perhaps TRBD1 (6 bases). The CDR3 spans 13 residues. Germline values: CDR1 GTSNPN, CDR2 SVGIG (reference sequence). Trimming stripped 7 bases from V and 2 bases from J, with 12 bases between. The CDR3 DNA is TGTGCCTACGGGGGCGAGCGCAATCAGCCCCAGCATTTT. Amino acids: CAYGGERNQPQHF.

The rearrangement links TRBV4-1 to TRBJ2-1; 10 bases agree with TRBD2. The CDR3 extends over 20 amino acids. Germline trimming cut 2 bases from V and 1 base from J; bases unmatched to any gene: 14. Germline CDR1 MGHRA, CDR2 YSYEKL. CDR3 region: CASSQFARLAGVVSYNEQFF. CDR3 in DNA: TGCGCCAGCAGCCAATTCGCCAGGCTAGCGGGAGTGGTATCCTACAATGAGCAGTTCTTC.

V is TRBV9 and J is TRBJ2-1, with D perhaps TRBD2 (6 bases). CDR1 SGDLS and CDR2 YYNGEE come from the germline V gene. This CDR3 has 15 amino acids. V was pared by 4 bases and J by 2 bases, with 13 bases between. Here the CDR3 DNA reads TGTGCCAGCAGCCGGCGGGGCGACCCCTACAATGAGCAGTTCTTC. Protein product: CASSRRGDPYNEQFF.

This clone was counted only a few times. The chain uses TRBV7-9 and TRBJ2-5; no clear D gene. The V end lost 5 bases, the J end lost 2 bases, and 15 bases lay between the germline ends. There are 15 residues in the CDR3. Germline-derived CDR1 and CDR2 are SEHNR and FQNEAQ (reference sequence). Here the CDR3 DNA reads TGTGCCAGCAGCCCAAAAATTTGGGGACAAGAGACCCAGTACTTC. It codes for CASSPKIWGQETQYF. Supplemented by reference TRBV7-9 and TRBJ2-5, the full variable domain reads DTGVSQNPRHKITKRGQNVTFRCDPISEHNRLYWYRQTLGQGPEFLTYFQNEAQLEKSRLLSDRFSAERPKGSFSTLEIQRTEQGDSAMYLCASSPKIWGQETQYFGPGTRLLVL.

The genes are TRBV7-3 and TRBJ2-1; D gene ambiguous. Trimming pared 2 bases from V and 5 bases from J, leaving 10 bases between. Looked up from germline, CDR1 is SGHTA and CDR2 is FQGTGA. This CDR3 region has 14 residues. The CDR3 DNA sequence: TGTGCCAGCAGCTTAGACCCTGCCAACAATGAGCAGTTCTTC. Protein: CASSLDPANNEQFF.